A selection of T cell receptor beta chains follows, all from one sample in a study of long-term antiretroviral therapy in people with HIV. TCRdb's copy holds only in-frame clones and misses some; the assay was immunoSEQ multiplex PCR. The profile shows about 18,000 clones, 91% of them singletons. The specimen comprised unsorted PBMCs, sampled 3 years after starting antiretroviral therapy. The source is a man in his forties or fifties with HIV. CDR3s leave out the opening cysteine and the closing phenylalanine or tryptophan. A D gene is named only where the DNA matches it firmly. Clone size is stated in some rows and not others, as once, few, many or a class when expanded.

>TRBV19|.|11|.|TRBJ1-2
ASSTRDTYGYT
>TRBV28|.|15|.|TRBJ1-1
ASSLTIQGSIDTEAF
>TRBV4-1|.|15|.|TRBJ1-6
ASSQGHARSYNSPLH
>TRBV28|.|12|.|TRBJ1-2
ASSQSLSGDGYT
>TRBV5-5|TRBD1|12|.|TRBJ1-1
ASRGTGGGTEAF
>TRBV2|TRBD1|12|.|TRBJ2-4
ASSEQDRGNIQY
>TRBV5-1|.|15|.|TRBJ1-1
ASSLVIPGARNTEAF
>TRBV6-6|.|11|.|TRBJ2-2
ASSAQRPGELF
>TRBV28|.|14|.|TRBJ2-3
ASSLLGAEGTDTQY
>TRBV5-4|TRBD1|12|once|TRBJ1-2
ASSSPQGAGGYT
>TRBV5-5|TRBD1|13|few|TRBJ2-3
ASSLETGETDTQY
>TRBV19|.|11|.|TRBJ2-3
ASSTTEEDTQY
>TRBV7-3|.|13|.|TRBJ2-3
ASSRTPGGKDTQY
>TRBV6-1|.|13|.|TRBJ2-6
ASYQGAAGANVLT
>TRBV28|.|10|.|TRBJ2-3
ALVRNTDTQY
>TRBV7-9|.|13|.|TRBJ1-2
ASSLVTQGDYGYT
>TRBV11-2|TRBD2|15|.|TRBJ2-5
ASSLGLLSGGAETQY
>TRBV6-1|.|13|.|TRBJ1-6
ASSKDSLGMSPLH
>TRBV11-3|.|12|.|TRBJ2-5
ASSLGVREETQY
>TRBV29-1|TRBD1|10|.|TRBJ1-2
SVGQGVGGYT
>TRBV7-3|TRBD2|13|.|TRBJ2-3
ASSLQRGGRDTQY
>TRBV9|.|11|.|TRBJ1-1
ASSVGGYTEAF
>TRBV30|.|12|once|TRBJ2-7
AWQLSWAPYEQY
>TRBV18|.|18|.|TRBJ2-3
ASSPLWGPSTLSSTDTQY
>TRBV28|.|10|.|TRBJ1-5
ASGGGNQPQH
>TRBV29-1|.|10|.|TRBJ1-1
SVTGLDTEAF
>TRBV10-3|.|11|.|TRBJ2-3
ANRGGEGDTQY
>TRBV9|.|15|.|TRBJ2-2
ASSVEFEGGNTGELF
>TRBV19|.|10|.|TRBJ1-1
ASSRKDTEAF
>TRBV10-3|TRBD1|13|.|TRBJ2-7
AISEPGQGVYEQY
>TRBV29-1|TRBD2|12|once|TRBJ2-3
SVQAGTNTDTQY
>TRBV6-1|.|11|.|TRBJ2-7
ASDDRSNYEQY
>TRBV5-1|.|13|.|TRBJ2-7
ASSLTRGASYEQY
>TRBV19|TRBD1|14|.|TRBJ2-7
ASSTPDREYSYEQY
>TRBV9|.|11|.|TRBJ2-3
ASSVVSTDTQY
>TRBV5-1|.|13|.|TRBJ1-3
ASSLEAGGGNTIY
>TRBV9|TRBD1|16|.|TRBJ2-6
ASSVGTGGFSGANVLT
>TRBV4-3|TRBD1|13|.|TRBJ2-3
ASSYGTGGTDTQY
>TRBV6-5|TRBD1|14|once|TRBJ2-2
ASSLQTGTATGELF
>TRBV7-8|.|13|once|TRBJ1-2
ASSPLVGGRYGYT
>TRBV19|.|15|.|TRBJ1-1
ASSILGEGPTNTEAF
>TRBV30|.|11|.|TRBJ1-1
AWSAGGSTEAF
>TRBV30|.|13|few|TRBJ1-3
AWSTPAGPGNTIY
>TRBV4-3|.|14|once|TRBJ1-3
ASSQAGRSSGNTIY
>TRBV5-4|TRBD2|14|.|TRBJ2-7
ASSDRLAVSSYEQY
>TRBV30|.|9|.|TRBJ2-3
AWSITDTQY
>TRBV19|.|13|.|TRBJ1-5
ASSIGMAWNQPQH
>TRBV28|.|14|.|TRBJ1-5
ASSWGDRGPGQPQH
>TRBV6-1|TRBD2|16|.|TRBJ2-2
ASSELGLAGANTGELF
>TRBV11-2|.|11|.|TRBJ2-7
ASSSNRAYEQY
>TRBV15|.|12|.|TRBJ2-1
ATSPVSSYNEQF
>TRBV28|.|12|.|TRBJ1-5
ASSLSLHNQPQH
>TRBV10-1|TRBD2|13|.|TRBJ2-5
ASSPTSGGPETQY
>TRBV4-3|.|13|.|TRBJ1-2
ASSQDMGAAYGYT
>TRBV7-2|TRBD1|11|.|TRBJ2-7
ASSSAQGAKQY
>TRBV10-2|.|11|.|TRBJ1-2
ASSVEGGYGYT
>TRBV2|TRBD2|11|once|TRBJ2-7
ASDRGVPNEQY
>TRBV18|.|13|.|TRBJ1-3
ASSTQTGSKNTIY